Below, 30 T cell receptor beta chains from the same sample are listed, as sequenced in a study of blood T cell repertoires in COVID-19. The repertoire was sequenced with immunoSEQ multiplex PCR; TCRdb's copy has only in-frame clones and lacks some. The sample consists of 50,000 to 75,000 clones, about 78% of them appearing once. Input material: peripheral blood. All receptors come from a woman aged 80 or older with acute or convalescent COVID-19.

This chain links TRBV2 with TRBJ2-2; TRBD2 agrees at 9 bases. The CDR3 sequence is 16 residues long. Germline-derived CDR1 and CDR2 are SNHLY and FYNNEI. V gave up 3 bases and J gave up 6 bases; unmatched junction bases: 8. The DNA for the CDR3 is TGTGCCAGCAGTGAGAGTAGCGGGAGTATCGCCGGGGAGCTGTTTTTT. Encoded protein: CASSESSGSIAGELFF.

This chain's CDR3 is CASSLVGGAYNEQFF. CDR3 nucleotides: TGTGCCAGCAGCTTAGTTGGTGGAGCCTACAATGAGCAGTTCTTC. V gene TRBV7-8 combines with J gene TRBJ2-1; D is unresolved. Germline values: CDR1 SGHVS, CDR2 FQNEAQ. Trimming pared 1 base from V and 2 bases from J, leaving 9 bases between. The CDR3 totals 15 residues. The full variable domain, rest sourced from reference TRBV7-8 and TRBJ2-1, is GAGVSQSPRYKVAKRGQDVALRCDPISGHVSLFWYQQALGQGPEFLTYFQNEAQLDKSGLPSDRFFAERPEGSVSTLKIQRTQQEDSAVYLCASSLVGGAYNEQFFGPGTRLTVL.

This clone was detected many times. The chain carries TRBV10-2 and TRBJ1-1, with 9 bases fitting TRBD1. This CDR3 is built from 15 residues. With V trimmed by 5 bases and J by 1 base, 5 bases remained unmatched. Germline V lookup: CDR1 WSHSY, CDR2 SAAADI. DNA of the CDR3: TGCGCCAGCAGTTACGGACAGGGGCGGAACACTGAAGCTTTCTTT. Protein product: CASSYGQGRNTEAFF.

The CDR3 sequence is CASSITDYSNQPQHF. The CDR3 DNA sequence: TGTGCCAGTAGTATTACAGATTATAGCAATCAGCCCCAGCATTTT. V and J are TRBV19 and TRBJ1-5; no clear D gene. CDR1 and CDR2 (germline): LNHDA, SQIVND (reference sequence). The CDR3 loop spans 15 amino acids. V was pared by 3 bases and J by 0 bases, with 9 bases between.

On this clone itself: One end of the junction does not line up with germline, which may come from a read error. The genes are TRBV27 and TRBJ2-5, with 7 bases that match TRBD1. Germline assignment: CDR1 MNHEY and CDR2 SMNVEV (reference sequence). The CDR3 extends over 14 amino acids. In DNA form, the CDR3 reads TGTGCCAGCAGTACTGGACAGGCCCAAGGGACCCAGTACTTC. Translated: CASSTGQAQGTQYF.

The chain uses TRBV2 and TRBJ1-4; 8 bases align to TRBD1. The V gene end was trimmed by 7 bases and the J gene end by 5 bases; junction bases not matched to a gene: 9. The CDR3 length is 15 residues. Germline V gene sequence: CDR1 SNHLY, CDR2 FYNNEI. For the CDR3, the DNA is TGTGCCAGCAAATTTACAGGGGGGAACAATGAAAAACTGTTTTTT. This sequence encodes CASKFTGGNNEKLFF.

V is TRBV27 and J is TRBJ1-5; 9 bases are a match to TRBD1. Per germline, CDR1 MNHEY and CDR2 SMNVEV (reference sequence). V shed 0 bases, J shed 3 bases, and the junction held 3 bases outside the gene matches. This CDR3 is built from 16 residues. Here the CDR3 DNA reads TGTGCCAGCAGTTTATCGGGACAGGGTAACAATCAGCCCCAGCATTTT. Amino acids: CASSLSGQGNNQPQHF.

The chain joins TRBV27 to TRBJ2-4; D is uncertain. Germline CDR1 is MNHEY and CDR2 is SMNVEV (reference sequence). V lost 4 bases and J lost 0, with 7 bases in between. The CDR3 is 14 residues long. CDR3 region: CASSSLLAKNIQYF. DNA of the CDR3: TGTGCCAGCAGTTCTCTTTTAGCCAAAAACATTCAGTACTTC.

The V and J genes are TRBV24-1 and TRBJ2-1; 13 bases line up with TRBD2. In germline, CDR1 is KGHDR, CDR2 SFDVKD. This CDR3 is built from 16 residues. J lost 4 bases, V lost 3 bases, and 2 bases had no gene match. CDR3 sequence: CATSDRGLAGYNEQFF. For the CDR3, the DNA is TGTGCCACCAGTGATCGGGGACTAGCGGGGTACAATGAGCAGTTCTTC.

V gene TRBV18 combines with J gene TRBJ2-6; perhaps TRBD1 as D (6 bases). This CDR3 region has 18 residues. V was shortened by 1 base and J by 1 base, with 14 bases between the two germline ends. Germline V gives CDR1 KGHSH, CDR2 LQKENI. This CDR3 reads CASSPRNTGISGANVLTF. The CDR3 bases are TGTGCCAGCTCACCACGAAATACAGGGATTTCTGGGGCCAACGTCCTGACTTTC.

In DNA, the CDR3 is TGTGCCACCAGCGGACAAGACCTTTTCTACACTGAAGCTTTCTTT. This gives the protein CATSGQDLFYTEAFF. The chain employs TRBV15 and TRBJ1-1, with a weak D call TRBD1 (5 bases). CDR1 LNHNV and CDR2 YYDKDF come from the germline V gene (reference sequence). The CDR3 extends over 15 amino acids. V lost 5 bases and J 3 bases, leaving 16 bases between the germline ends.

In this sample, this clone turned up many times. J is TRBJ2-1 and V is TRBV28; no firm D call. The V end lost 3 bases, the J end lost 6 bases, and 9 bases lay between the germline ends. Germline CDR1 reads MDHEN; CDR2 reads SYDVKM. This CDR3 has 13 amino acids. The CDR3 DNA follows: TGTGCCAGCAGTTTCTCTGGCCCCAATGAGCAGTTCTTC. It encodes CASSFSGPNEQFF.

This sequence joins TRBV5-1 and TRBJ1-1; 7 bases are a match to TRBD1. CDR3 length equals 15 residues. Germline V gene lookup returns CDR1 SGHRS and CDR2 YFSETQ. Losses at the gene ends were 5 bases for V and 1 base for J; bases not matched to a gene: 8. The CDR3, as DNA: TGCGCCAGCAGTCTCGGGCCAGGGGGGAACACTGAAGCTTTCTTT. Translated, it gives CASSLGPGGNTEAFF. Drawing the rest from reference TRBV5-1 and TRBJ1-1, the complete variable domain is KAGVTQTPRYLIKTRGQQVTLSCSPISGHRSVSWYQQTPGQGLQFLFEYFSETQRNKGNFPGRFSGRQFSNSRSEMNVSTLELGDSALYLCASSLGPGGNTEAFFGQGTRLTVV.

The V gene is TRBV5-1, the J gene TRBJ2-3; 12 bases align to TRBD2. The junction had 6 bases not matched to a gene; V was cut back by 3 bases and J by 4 bases. The CDR3 covers 16 residues. Germline-derived CDR1 and CDR2 are SGHRS and YFSETQ. Here the CDR3 DNA reads TGCGCCAGCAGCTCTTTGACTAGCGGGAGCTCAGATACGCAGTATTTT. Translated, it gives CASSSLTSGSSDTQYF. Variable domain in full (rest from reference TRBV5-1 and TRBJ2-3): KAGVTQTPRYLIKTRGQQVTLSCSPISGHRSVSWYQQTPGQGLQFLFEYFSETQRNKGNFPGRFSGRQFSNSRSEMNVSTLELGDSALYLCASSSLTSGSSDTQYFGPGTRLTVL.

This rearrangement joins TRBV27 to TRBJ1-6, with 10 positions matching TRBD1. CDR3 length: 14 residues. The germline V gene has CDR1 MNHEY and CDR2 SMNVEV (reference sequence). The junction had 5 bases not matched to a gene; V was cut back by 6 bases and J by 9 bases. This chain's CDR3 is CASSQDRGLSPLHF. Here the CDR3 DNA reads TGTGCCAGCAGCCAAGACAGGGGGCTTTCACCCCTCCACTTT.

This clone was picked up many times. DNA of the CDR3: TGCAGTGCTAGTGCCAGGGGCCAAGGTGGCTACACCTTC. It translates to CSASARGQGGYTF. The chain combines TRBV20-1 with TRBJ1-2; D may be TRBD1 (6 bases). The CDR3 length is 13 residues. V gave up 3 bases and J gave up 7 bases, with 15 bases separating them. The germline V gene has CDR1 DFQATT and CDR2 SNEGSKA (reference sequence).

The gene calls are TRBV5-6 and TRBJ1-2; D perhaps matches TRBD1 (6 bases). V was cut by 4 bases and J by 3 bases, with 16 bases left in between. The V gene's germline CDR1 is SGHDT and CDR2 YYEEEE. The CDR3 has 15 amino acids. The CDR3 DNA follows: TGTGCCAGCAGCCACGGATACAGGGTAGACTATGGCTACACCTTC. Translated, it gives CASSHGYRVDYGYTF.

The chain uses TRBV4-2 and TRBJ2-3; 10 bases align to TRBD2. Germline V gene sequence: CDR1 LGHNA, CDR2 YNFKEQ. V shed 2 bases, J shed 0 bases, and the junction held 5 bases outside the gene matches. The CDR3 has 17 amino acids. As DNA, the CDR3 is TGTGCCAGCAGCCAATGGACTAGCGGTACTAGCACAGATACGCAGTATTTT. Translating gives CASSQWTSGTSTDTQYF.

This chain uses TRBV4-2 with TRBJ1-3, with 10 bases matching TRBD1. The ends lost 4 bases at V and 0 bases at J; junction bases unmatched: 6. The CDR3 is 17 residues long. Looked up from germline, CDR1 is LGHNA and CDR2 is YNFKEQ. The CDR3 protein is CASSPGQGLPSGNTIYF. The CDR3 region has the DNA TGTGCCAGCAGCCCGGGACAGGGGTTACCCTCTGGAAACACCATATATTTT.

CDR3 protein: CASSGRGGGTEAFF. The CDR3 DNA sequence: TGTGCCAGTAGTGGCCGAGGCGGCGGCACTGAAGCTTTCTTT. The chain joins TRBV19 to TRBJ1-1; D is undetermined. Germline CDR1 and CDR2: LNHDA and SQIVND (reference sequence). The CDR3 spans 14 residues. The ends were cut back, 5 bases at V and 4 bases at J, with 14 bases in the middle.

The genes are TRBV4-2 and TRBJ2-4; no clear D gene. CDR1 and CDR2 from the germline V gene are LGHNA and YNFKEQ. The V end was cut by 0 bases, the J end by 7 bases, with 10 bases between. The CDR3 loop spans 14 amino acids. In nucleotides, the CDR3 is TGTGCCAGCAGCCAAGACTCCGGGTTGAACATTCAGTACTTC. Amino acid sequence: CASSQDSGLNIQYF.

This clone occurred a few times. This rearrangement joins TRBV19 to TRBJ1-1; TRBD1 agrees at 8 bases. J lost 1 base, V lost 5 bases, and 6 bases had no gene match. From germline, CDR1 is LNHDA and CDR2 SQIVND (reference sequence). The CDR3 runs to 15 residues. The CDR3: CASSPPGTGNTEAFF. As DNA, the CDR3 is TGTGCCAGTAGTCCCCCCGGGACAGGGAACACTGAAGCTTTCTTT.

V usage is TRBV28 and J usage is TRBJ2-2; 8 positions match TRBD1. CDR1 and CDR2 from the germline V gene are MDHEN and SYDVKM. The length of the CDR3 is 13 residues. V was pared by 5 bases and J by 13 bases, with 9 bases of the junction left unmatched. This CDR3 reads CASSPDREEGLFF. CDR3 sequence (DNA): TGTGCCAGCAGTCCGGACAGGGAAGAGGGGCTGTTTTTT. Based on the CDR3 plus reference TRBV28 and TRBJ2-2, the full variable domain is DVKVTQSSRYLVKRTGEKVFLECVQDMDHENMFWYRQDPGLGLRLIYFSYDVKMKEKGDIPEGYSVSREKKERFSLILESASTNQTSMYLCASSPDREEGLFFGEGSRLTVL.

The chain links TRBV9 to TRBJ2-7; weak D call: TRBD2 (6 bases). The germline V gene encodes CDR1 SGDLS and CDR2 YYNGEE. Deletions cut 4 bases from V and 0 bases from J, with 20 bases between. CDR3 length equals 17 residues. The CDR3 loop is CASSPHPAGAGSYEQYF. Written as DNA, the CDR3 is TGTGCCAGCAGCCCTCACCCTGCAGGAGCGGGCTCCTACGAGCAGTACTTC.

The chain couples TRBV7-2 to TRBJ2-7; 7 positions agree with TRBD2. V dropped 7 bases and J dropped 1; count of bases not matched to a gene: 10. Germline V gene data show CDR1 as SGHTA and CDR2 as FQGNSA. The CDR3 covers 15 residues. CDR3 protein: CASTPGPAGSYEQYF. The CDR3 DNA is TGTGCCAGCACCCCCGGACCAGCGGGATCCTACGAGCAGTACTTC.

This clone was detected only once. This rearrangement joins TRBV10-1 to TRBJ1-5; D perhaps matches TRBD1 (5 bases). CDR1 and CDR2 (germline): WNHNN, SYGVQD (reference sequence). Trimming took off 5 bases at V and 9 bases at J, with 20 bases between the two ends. The CDR3 consists of 15 residues. CDR3 sequence reads: CASSPREGPGGPQHF. The CDR3 DNA is TGCGCCAGCAGTCCCAGGGAGGGGCCTGGGGGGCCCCAGCATTTT.

The CDR3 bases are TGTGCCAGCAGCTTAAGCGGGGGAACCTACAATGAGCAGTTCTTC. This sequence encodes CASSLSGGTYNEQFF. V gene TRBV7-9 combines with J gene TRBJ2-1, with 8 nucleotides matching TRBD2. CDR1 is SEHNR and CDR2 is FQNEAQ in the germline V gene (reference sequence). Trimming cost V 2 bases and J 2 bases; bases outside gene matches: 2. CDR3 size: 15 residues. The variable domain in full, completed from reference TRBV7-9 and TRBJ2-1, reads DTGVSQNPRHKITKRGQNVTFRCDPISEHNRLYWYRQTLGQGPEFLTYFQNEAQLEKSRLLSDRFSAERPKGSFSTLEIQRTEQGDSAMYLCASSLSGGTYNEQFFGPGTRLTVL.

This rearrangement joins TRBV19 to TRBJ1-2, with 8 bases that match TRBD1. The ends lost 7 bases at V and 4 bases at J; junction bases unmatched: 11. The CDR3 has 15 amino acids. From germline, CDR1 is LNHDA and CDR2 SQIVND (reference sequence). The CDR3 region is CASKLSGQARYGYTF. DNA of the CDR3: TGTGCCAGTAAGTTATCGGGACAGGCACGCTATGGCTACACCTTC.

The chain recombines TRBV9 with TRBJ2-3; D may be TRBD2 (6 bases). The germline V and J ends were trimmed by 4 bases and 4 bases, with 16 bases remaining between them. The CDR3 has 15 amino acids. Germline lookup yields CDR1 SGDLS and CDR2 YYNGEE. The CDR3 bases are TGTGCCAGCAGCCCCCGCGGAGGGCCCTCAGATACGCAGTATTTT. This encodes CASSPRGGPSDTQYF. Full variable domain (remainder filled in from reference TRBV9 and TRBJ2-3): DSGVTQTPKHLITATGQRVTLRCSPRSGDLSVYWYQQSLDQGLQFLIQYYNGEERAKGNILERFSAQQFPDLHSELNLSSLELGDSALYFCASSPRGGPSDTQYFGPGTRLTVL.

CDR3 amino acids: CASSGTSGPNNEQFF. As DNA, the CDR3 is TGTGCCAGCTCTGGGACTAGCGGGCCGAACAATGAGCAGTTCTTC. This rearrangement joins TRBV11-3 to TRBJ2-1; 12 bases are shared with TRBD2. Germline assignment: CDR1 SGHNT and CDR2 YENEEA. The CDR3 extends over 15 amino acids. Trimming removed 8 bases from V and 5 bases from J; junction bases left unmatched: 7. The full variable domain, in which reference TRBV11-3 and TRBJ2-1 provide the parts outside the CDR3, is EAGVVQSPRYKIIEKKQPVAFWCNPISGHNTLYWYLQNLGQGPELLIRYENEEAVDDSQLPKDRFSAERLKGVDSTLKIQPAELGDSAVYLCASSGTSGPNNEQFFGPGTRLTVL.